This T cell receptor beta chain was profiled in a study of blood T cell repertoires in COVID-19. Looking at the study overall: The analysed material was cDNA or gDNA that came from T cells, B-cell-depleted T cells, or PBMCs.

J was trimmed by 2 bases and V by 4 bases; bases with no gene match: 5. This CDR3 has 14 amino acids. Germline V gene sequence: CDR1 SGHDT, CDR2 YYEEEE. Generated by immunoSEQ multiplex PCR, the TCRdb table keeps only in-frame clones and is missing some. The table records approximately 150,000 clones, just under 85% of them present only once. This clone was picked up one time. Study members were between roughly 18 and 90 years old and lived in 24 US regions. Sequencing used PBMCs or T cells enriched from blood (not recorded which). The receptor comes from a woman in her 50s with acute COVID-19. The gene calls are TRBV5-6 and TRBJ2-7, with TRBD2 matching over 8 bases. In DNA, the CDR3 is TGTGCCAGCAGCGAGGGACTAGGGACCTACGAGCAGTACTTC. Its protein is CASSEGLGTYEQYF.